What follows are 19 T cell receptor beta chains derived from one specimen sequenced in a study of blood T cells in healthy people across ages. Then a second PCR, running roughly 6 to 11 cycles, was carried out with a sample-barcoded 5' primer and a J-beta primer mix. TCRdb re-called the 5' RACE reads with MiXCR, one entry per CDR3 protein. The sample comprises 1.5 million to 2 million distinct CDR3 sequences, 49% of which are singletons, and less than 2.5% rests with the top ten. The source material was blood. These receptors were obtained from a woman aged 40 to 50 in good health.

The CDR3 nucleotides are TGCGCCAGCAGCAAAGTTAGTCACCGTGGCTACACCTTC. As protein: CASSKVSHRGYTF. The rearrangement links TRBV5-1 to TRBJ1-2, with unresolved D. Deletions cut 4 bases from V and 7 bases from J, with 14 bases between. Germline lookup yields CDR1 SGHRS and CDR2 YFSETQ. This CDR3 comprises 13 residues.

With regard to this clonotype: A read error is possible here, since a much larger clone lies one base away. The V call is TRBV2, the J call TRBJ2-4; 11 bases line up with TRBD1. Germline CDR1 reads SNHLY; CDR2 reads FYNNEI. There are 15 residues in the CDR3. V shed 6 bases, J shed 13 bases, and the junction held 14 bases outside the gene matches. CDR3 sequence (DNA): TGTGCCAGCAGCCCCCGGGACAGGGGGAGGAATGAGCAGTACTTC. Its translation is CASSPRDRGRNEQYF.

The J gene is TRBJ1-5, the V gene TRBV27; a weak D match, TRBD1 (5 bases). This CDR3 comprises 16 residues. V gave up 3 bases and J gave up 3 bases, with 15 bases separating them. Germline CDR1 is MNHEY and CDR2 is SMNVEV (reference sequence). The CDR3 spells CASSFRIGGVNQPQHF. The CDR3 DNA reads TGTGCCAGCAGTTTCCGAATTGGGGGAGTCAATCAGCCCCAGCATTTT.

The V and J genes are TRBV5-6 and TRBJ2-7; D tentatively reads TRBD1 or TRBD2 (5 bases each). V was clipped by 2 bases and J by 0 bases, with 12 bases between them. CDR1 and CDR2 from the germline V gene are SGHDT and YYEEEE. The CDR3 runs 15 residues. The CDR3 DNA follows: TGTGCCAGCAGCTTTATTTCAGGGAGCTCCTACGAGCAGTACTTC. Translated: CASSFISGSSYEQYF.

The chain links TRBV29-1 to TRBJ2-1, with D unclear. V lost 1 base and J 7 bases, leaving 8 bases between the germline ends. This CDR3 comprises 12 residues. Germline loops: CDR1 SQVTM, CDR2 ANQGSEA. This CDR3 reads CSVEGERNEQFF. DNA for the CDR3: TGCAGCGTTGAAGGGGAACGGAATGAGCAGTTCTTC.

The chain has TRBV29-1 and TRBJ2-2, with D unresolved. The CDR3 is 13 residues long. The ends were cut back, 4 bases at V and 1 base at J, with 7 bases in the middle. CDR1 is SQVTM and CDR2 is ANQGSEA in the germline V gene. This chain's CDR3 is CSVGKMNTGELFF. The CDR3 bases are TGCAGCGTTGGAAAAATGAACACCGGGGAGCTGTTTTTT.

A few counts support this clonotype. CDR3 DNA: TGCAGCGTTAGGGCGGTTCTCTACAATGAGCAGTTCTTC. Translated: CSVRAVLYNEQFF. The V gene is TRBV29-1, the J gene TRBJ2-1; D gene uncertain. Germline V lookup: CDR1 SQVTM, CDR2 ANQGSEA. This CDR3 has 13 amino acids. V was cut by 5 bases and J by 3 bases, with 11 bases left in between.

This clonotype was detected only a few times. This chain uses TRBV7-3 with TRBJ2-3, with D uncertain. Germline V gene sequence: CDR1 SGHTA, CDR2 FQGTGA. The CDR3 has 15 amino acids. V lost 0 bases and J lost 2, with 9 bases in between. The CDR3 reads CASSLTGVFTDTQYF. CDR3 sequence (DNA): TGTGCCAGCAGCTTAACTGGGGTCTTCACAGATACGCAGTATTTT.

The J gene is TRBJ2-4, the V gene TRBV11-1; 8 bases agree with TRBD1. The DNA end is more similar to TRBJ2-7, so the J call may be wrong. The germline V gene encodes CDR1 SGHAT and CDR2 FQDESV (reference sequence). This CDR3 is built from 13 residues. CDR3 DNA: TGTGCCAGCAGCCGCCAGGGGGCGGGCGAGCAGTACTTC. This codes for CASSRQGAGEQYF.

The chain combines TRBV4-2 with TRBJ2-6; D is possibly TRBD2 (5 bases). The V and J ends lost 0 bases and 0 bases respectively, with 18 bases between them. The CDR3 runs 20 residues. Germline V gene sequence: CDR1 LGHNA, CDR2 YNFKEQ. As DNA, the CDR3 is TGTGCCAGCAGCCAAGATTTACTCGGGGTCTCAAGCTCTGGGGCCAACGTCCTGACTTTC. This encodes CASSQDLLGVSSSGANVLTF.

The CDR3: CASSPHPGSEQYF. CDR3 nucleotides: TGTGCCAGCAGCCCACATCCCGGCTCCGAGCAGTACTTC. V is TRBV7-9 and J is TRBJ2-7; D unresolved. The germline gives CDR1 SEHNR, CDR2 FQNEAQ (reference sequence). This CDR3 has 13 amino acids. Trimming removed 5 bases at V and 6 bases at J, with 14 bases between.

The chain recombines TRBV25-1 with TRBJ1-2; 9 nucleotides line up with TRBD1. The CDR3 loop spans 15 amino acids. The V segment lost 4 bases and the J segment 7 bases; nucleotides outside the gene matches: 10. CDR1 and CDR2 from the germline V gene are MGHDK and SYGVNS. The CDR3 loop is CASSASYRGRGGYTF. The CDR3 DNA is TGTGCCAGCAGTGCCTCTTACAGGGGGCGCGGTGGCTACACCTTC.

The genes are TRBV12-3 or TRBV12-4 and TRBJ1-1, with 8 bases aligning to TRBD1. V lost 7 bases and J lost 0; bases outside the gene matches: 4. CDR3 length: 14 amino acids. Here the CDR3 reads CASTRDRLNTEAFF. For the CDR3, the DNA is TGTGCCAGCACTCGGGACAGGCTGAACACTGAAGCTTTCTTT.

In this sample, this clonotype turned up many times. CDR3 protein: CASSSVASGGTDTQYF. CDR3 DNA: TGTGCCAGCAGTTCAGTGGCTAGCGGAGGCACAGATACGCAGTATTTT. The chain combines TRBV7-2 with TRBJ2-3; 7 nucleotides agree with TRBD2. The CDR3 is made up of 16 amino acids. Per the germline V gene, CDR1 is SGHTA and CDR2 is FQGNSA. Trimming at V came to 6 bases and at J to 1 base, leaving 10 bases not matched to a gene.

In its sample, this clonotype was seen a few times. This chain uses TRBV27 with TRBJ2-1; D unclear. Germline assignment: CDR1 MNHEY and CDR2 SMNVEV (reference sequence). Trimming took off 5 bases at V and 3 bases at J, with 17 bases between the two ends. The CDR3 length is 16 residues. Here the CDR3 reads CASSPPRSLIYNEQFF. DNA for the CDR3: TGTGCCAGCAGTCCTCCTAGGAGCCTGATCTACAATGAGCAGTTCTTC.

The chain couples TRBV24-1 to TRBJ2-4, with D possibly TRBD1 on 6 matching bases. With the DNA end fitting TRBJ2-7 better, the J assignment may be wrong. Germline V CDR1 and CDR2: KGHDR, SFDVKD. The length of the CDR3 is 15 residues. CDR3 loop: CATSDQQGSTYEQYF. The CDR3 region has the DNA TGTGCCACCAGTGATCAACAGGGATCAACTTACGAGCAGTACTTC.

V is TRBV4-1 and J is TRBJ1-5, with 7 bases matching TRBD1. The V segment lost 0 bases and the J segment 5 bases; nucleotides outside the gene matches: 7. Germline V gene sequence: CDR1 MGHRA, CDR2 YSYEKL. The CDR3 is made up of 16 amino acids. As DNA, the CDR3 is TGCGCCAGCAGCCAAGAGCCCGGACAGGATTATCAGCCCCAGCATTTT. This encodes CASSQEPGQDYQPQHF.

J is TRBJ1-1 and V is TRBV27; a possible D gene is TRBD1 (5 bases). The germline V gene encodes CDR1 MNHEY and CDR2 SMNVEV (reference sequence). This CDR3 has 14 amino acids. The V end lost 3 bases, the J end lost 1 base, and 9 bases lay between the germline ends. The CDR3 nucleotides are TGTGCCAGCAGTTTCCGGGGGTCGAACACTGAAGCTTTCTTT. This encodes CASSFRGSNTEAFF.

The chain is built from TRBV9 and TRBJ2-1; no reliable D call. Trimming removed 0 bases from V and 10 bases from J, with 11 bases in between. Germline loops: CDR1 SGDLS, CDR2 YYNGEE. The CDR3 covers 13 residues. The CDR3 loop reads CASSVAALNEQFF. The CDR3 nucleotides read TGTGCCAGCAGCGTAGCCGCTCTAAACGAGCAGTTCTTC.